The text below deals with one T cell receptor (beta chain). Its antigen is undetermined. The CDR3 is 16 amino acids. These data originate in a study of T cell responses to AZD1222 COVID-19 vaccine. Notes on the study in general: Sampling captured repertoires only after the peak T cell response. The span of vaccine-associated CD4 TCRs extended across spike, with dominance at 160-218 and 743-854.

Assay: immunoSEQ multiplex PCR; the TCRdb copy retains only in-frame clones and omits some. The sample shows some 170,000 clones, approximately 91% of them seen only once. The source material was peripheral blood, sampled on day 0 of AZD1222 vaccination. The chain has TRBV21-1 and TRBJ2-1; the table's D call of TRBD1 was not tested on the DNA. TRBV21-1 is assigned pseudogene status. The TCR sequence derives from an adult in good health. The CDR3 coding sequence is TGTGCCAGCAGCAAAAGCGTGACAGGGCCCTACAATGAGCAGTTCTTC. This translates into CASSKSVTGPYNEQFF.